This T cell receptor (beta chain) is drawn from a study of shared clonotypes between healthy human individuals (dated by TCRdb to 2018 to 2020). Looking at the study overall: The cohort comprised a couple of women and three men aged 18 to 49 years. To estimate repertoire size and how much clonotype sharing occurs between individuals, the study deeply sequenced the blood TCR repertoires of several healthy adults. Libraries were prepared and TCR repertoires were sequenced by different laboratories using diverse techniques, in order to increase sequencing depth and limit assay-specific biases. Leukapheresis yielded between about 0.8 and 9.5 billion PBMCs per donor. For each donor, three plates each were used for CD4 naive and CD4 memory, two plates were used for CD8 naive, and one plate was used for CD8 memory.

Concerning this clone: Its antigen remains unidentified. One junction end disagrees with the germline gene, perhaps due to a read error.

Summary of the overall study and its limitations: Compared with non-shared clonotypes, the clonotypes found in all four sorted-subset donors had higher generation probabilities. Sampling was limited to blood, and TCR repertoires in tissue likely differ from TCR repertoires in blood. Even with the large sequencing depth, rarefaction of the sorted-subset datasets indicated that sequencing was incomplete. Across a handful of donors, roughly 5% of naive CD4, 3% to 3.5% of naive CD8, 2% to 2.5% of memory CD4, and 0.4% of memory CD8 clonotypes were shared. Naive subsets generally had larger estimated clonotype richness than memory subsets. Pairwise subsampling led to the expectation that sequencing depth would affect the degree of clonotype sharing among donors. Because the study included only a small number of donors, the genetic and exposure-history diversity represented was limited.

Using the deep immunoSEQ assay, TCR CDR3 regions were amplified from genomic DNA by multiplex PCR. Extracted genomic DNA from each cell subset was spread evenly across all wells of several immunoSEQ 96-well plates, with each plate serving as a replicate. For sorted subsets, each replicate PCR was loaded with about 200 ng genomic DNA, equivalent to about 30,000 T cell genomes. Purified libraries were measured with a Qubit 3.0 fluorometer, size-checked on a Bioanalyzer 2100, and measured again with the KAPA Library Quantification kit. Every immunoSEQ 96-well plate was sequenced on a separate single-read 150-cycle Illumina NextSeq 550 flow cell. Processing in the source paper ran as follows. Because only junctional sequences without quality scores were contained in the immunoSEQ output, filtering matching that applied to full-length reads could not be performed. To assign V/J genes and CDR3, sequences were annotated against IMGT germline references using PyIR, a Python wrapper for IgBLAST v1.9. Reads were filtered out if the reads had weak V/J assignments (E-value above 1e-6), no CDR3, stop codons, out-of-frame junctions, or ambiguous translated residues. V3J clonotypes were defined as sequences sharing the same inferred V gene, J gene, and CDR3 amino acid sequence. The percentage overlap between two repertoires was calculated by dividing the number of shared unique clonotypes by the size of the smaller repertoire. Repertoire richness was assessed with RTK rarefaction, the Chao1 estimator, and Recon v2.1 estimates of unobserved clonotypes. OLGA was used to compute generation probabilities for all TCRbeta clonotypes that the gDNA method yielded from a handful of donors. Imported from immuneACCESS, the table was reduced by TCRdb to in-frame sequences with V and J called. These copies leave out some clones; in studies compared against another copy, an unresolved V gene accounts for under half, and the cause of the remainder is not known. V and J calls and clone size come straight from that table; D and trimming were deduced from the DNA. Present in this sample are about 1 million clones, around 78% of which were seen just once. In total, the top ten clones hold more than 0.45% of the sample.

The CDR3 goes from the cysteine to the phenylalanine over 8 residues. Only CDR3 DNA remains: 24 bases, in frame from the first base. Taken from the germline V gene (reference sequence), the CDR1 and CDR2 loops are DFQATT and SNEGSKA. The donors were healthy, HIV-negative adults who had no recently reported acute infections or vaccinations. Every donor was a Caucasian adult living in Nashville, Tennessee, USA. CD4+ T cells were enriched by magnetic negative selection, after which naive cells were positively selected on CD45RA and the negative fraction was taken as the memory subset. After blood collection by leukapheresis, PBMCs were isolated using Ficoll-Histopaque density gradient centrifugation and then cryopreserved in the vapor phase of liquid nitrogen. Analytical flow cytometry was used to check the purity and quantity of every magnetically sorted T cell population. Each sorted fraction had its genomic DNA isolated and then quantified by UV absorbance on a Nanodrop 2000c.

In this chain, TRBV20-1 is recombined with TRBJ2-1, and possibly TRBD2, on 6 matching bases. The clonotype originates from a man between 18 and 35 years old in good health. Some clones in this sample may be carry-over from other donors' samples. Sample: memory CD4+ T cells from PBMCs. This specimen's cell subset or site label, interpreted: CD45RA-negative fraction. The DNA sequence reads TGCAGTGCTAGGGGCGGGATCTTC. This is translated as CSARGGIF.